These 20 T cell receptor beta chains share one sample of origin, sequenced in a study of shared clonotypes between healthy human individuals. Sequencing used immunoSEQ multiplex PCR; TCRdb keeps in-frame clones, though not all of them. The sample shows some 2.4 million clones, approximately 93% of them seen only once. Sequenced material: naive CD4+ T cells from PBMCs. Subset noted: CD45RA+ positively selected. The receptors shown here come from a man younger than 35 in good health. Some clones in this sample may be carry-over from other donors' samples.

The gene calls are TRBV9 and TRBJ2-2; 8 bases are shared with TRBD2. The CDR3 sequence is 13 residues long. The trim removed 3 bases at V and 7 bases at J, leaving 2 bases unmatched. In germline, CDR1 is SGDLS, CDR2 YYNGEE. The CDR3 region is CASSERGNGELFF. Written as DNA, the CDR3 is TGTGCCAGCAGCGAGCGGGGGAACGGGGAGCTGTTTTTT.

The chain links TRBV5-1 to TRBJ2-1; D might be TRBD2 (5 bases). V lost 4 bases, J lost 5 bases, and 16 bases lay in between. The CDR3 totals 15 residues. Germline assignment: CDR1 SGHRS and CDR2 YFSETQ. The CDR3 is CASSRGLGINNEQFF. In nucleotides, the CDR3 is TGCGCCAGCAGCCGAGGACTGGGTATAAACAATGAGCAGTTCTTC.

This chain links TRBV9 with TRBJ2-3; D is unresolved. Trimming shortened V by 3 bases and J by 0 bases, and 14 bases separated the two germline ends. Per the germline V gene, CDR1 is SGDLS and CDR2 is YYNGEE. This CDR3 spans 16 amino acids. DNA for the CDR3: TGTGCCAGCAGCGGTCCATTTATCACTAGCACAGATACGCAGTATTTT. This encodes CASSGPFITSTDTQYF.

This clone occurred once. This chain links TRBV5-4 with TRBJ2-3; D is uncertain. Trimming pared 4 bases from V and 0 bases from J, leaving 6 bases between. CDR1 is SGHNT, CDR2 YYREEE, per germline (reference sequence). This CDR3 contains 13 residues. The CDR3: CASSTDSTDTQYF. CDR3 DNA sequence: TGTGCCAGCAGCACCGATAGCACAGATACGCAGTATTTT.

The chain is built from TRBV21-1 and TRBJ2-2; TRBD1, the table's D call, was not compared with the DNA. TRBV21-1 is a recognized pseudogene. This CDR3 region has 15 residues. The CDR3: CASSNRDRGPGELFF. CDR3 sequence (DNA): TGTGCCAGCAGCAACCGGGACAGGGGGCCCGGGGAGCTGTTTTTT.

The chain links TRBV7-3 to TRBJ2-2; TRBD2 is a possible D gene (6 bases). Germline V gene sequence: CDR1 SGHTA, CDR2 FQGTGA. V was trimmed by 5 bases and J by 5 bases, leaving 18 bases between them. The CDR3 totals 16 residues. CDR3 coding DNA: TGTGCCAGCAGCGCGGCCGGGAGCCGCCCAACCGGGGAGCTGTTTTTT. Its translation is CASSAAGSRPTGELFF. The full variable domain, with the rest looked up from reference TRBV7-3 and TRBJ2-2, is GAGVSQTPSNKVTEKGKYVELRCDPISGHTALYWYRQSLGQGPEFLIYFQGTGAADDSGLPNDRFFAVRPEGSVSTLKIQRTERGDSAVYLCASSAAGSRPTGELFFGEGSRLTVL.

In DNA form, the CDR3 reads TGCGCCAGCAGCTTCGACCGCCGTCGGGACAGGGGCTATGGCTACACCTTC. This codes for CASSFDRRRDRGYGYTF. The gene calls are TRBV4-3 and TRBJ1-2, with 10 bases matching TRBD1. The CDR3 has 17 amino acids. Looked up from germline, CDR1 is LGHNA and CDR2 is YSLEER. Trimming took 5 bases from V and 4 from J; bases not matched to a gene: 13.

V and J are TRBV19 and TRBJ1-5, with 8 bases lining up with TRBD1. J lost 2 bases, V lost 5 bases, and 11 bases had no gene match. The CDR3 totals 17 residues. CDR1 is LNHDA and CDR2 is SQIVND in the germline V gene (reference sequence). The CDR3 DNA follows: TGTGCCAGTAGTGCCATATCGTTGGACAGGGGCAATCAGCCCCAGCATTTT. It is translated as CASSAISLDRGNQPQHF.

The chain employs TRBV13 and TRBJ2-7; a possible D gene is TRBD1 (6 bases). CDR3 length: 14 amino acids. The germline V gene encodes CDR1 PRHDT and CDR2 FYEKMQ (reference sequence). Trimming shortened V by 5 bases and J by 0 bases, and 11 bases separated the two germline ends. The DNA of the CDR3 is TGTGCCAGCAGCCCTACAGGGACCTCCTACGAGCAGTACTTC. Protein: CASSPTGTSYEQYF.

This clone occurred a few times. Other DNA sequences in this specimen translate into the identical CDR3. The chain uses TRBV5-4 and TRBJ2-3; the D is unclear. The V gene lost 4 bases and the J gene lost 0 bases, with 3 bases spanning the gap. The CDR3 contains 12 residues. Germline V gene sequence: CDR1 SGHNT, CDR2 YYREEE (reference sequence). The chain's CDR3 is CASSRSTDTQYF. The CDR3 DNA sequence: TGTGCCAGCAGCCGGAGCACAGATACGCAGTATTTT.

The rearrangement links TRBV10-3 to TRBJ1-2; TRBD1 aligns across 7 bases. The CDR3 is made up of 14 amino acids. Germline V gene data show CDR1 as ENHRY and CDR2 as SYGVKD. The J segment lost 8 bases and the V segment lost 7 bases, leaving 13 bases of the junction unmatched. The CDR3 here is CAINGLRGRGGYTF. CDR3 nucleotides: TGTGCCATCAACGGACTTAGGGGGCGAGGCGGCTACACCTTC.

This rearrangement joins TRBV7-9 to TRBJ2-5; 7 nucleotides match TRBD2. With V trimmed by 5 bases and J by 9 bases, 12 bases remained unmatched. The CDR3 runs to 14 residues. CDR1 is SEHNR, CDR2 FQNEAQ, per germline (reference sequence). The CDR3 here is CASSQGRDGRAQYF. The CDR3 DNA sequence: TGTGCCAGCAGCCAAGGGAGGGACGGCAGGGCCCAGTACTTC. Using reference TRBV7-9 and TRBJ2-5 for the parts outside the CDR3, the full variable domain is DTGVSQNPRHKITKRGQNVTFRCDPISEHNRLYWYRQTLGQGPEFLTYFQNEAQLEKSRLLSDRFSAERPKGSFSTLEIQRTEQGDSAMYLCASSQGRDGRAQYFGPGTRLLVL.

The chain uses TRBV7-6 and TRBJ1-1; D uncertain. Looked up from germline, CDR1 is SGHVS and CDR2 is FNYEAQ. The CDR3 has 13 amino acids. Trimming cost V 0 bases and J 1 base, with 3 bases left between them. The DNA for the CDR3 is TGTGCCAGCAGCTTAGCGGCGAACACTGAAGCTTTCTTT. This encodes CASSLAANTEAFF.

The J gene is TRBJ2-7, the V gene TRBV19; 10 bases fit TRBD2. With V trimmed by 8 bases and J by 0 bases, 7 bases remained unmatched. The CDR3 contains 15 residues. Germline values: CDR1 LNHDA, CDR2 SQIVND (reference sequence). The CDR3 loop reads CASSSGRAGSYEQYF. The DNA for the CDR3 is TGTGCCAGTTCCAGCGGGAGGGCCGGCTCCTACGAGCAGTACTTC.

This chain uses TRBV5-1 with TRBJ2-5, with 11 bases aligning to TRBD2. V dropped 4 bases and J dropped 4; count of bases not matched to a gene: 9. This CDR3 contains 16 residues. The germline V gene encodes CDR1 SGHRS and CDR2 YFSETQ. The CDR3, as DNA: TGCGCCAGCAGCCCGGGGACTAGCGGATATCGAGAGACCCAGTACTTC. Protein product: CASSPGTSGYRETQYF.

V gene TRBV7-2 combines with J gene TRBJ2-4, with a weak D call TRBD1 (6 bases). Germline lookup yields CDR1 SGHTA and CDR2 FQGNSA. This CDR3 has 16 residues. V was clipped by 1 base and J by 1 base, with 11 bases between them. Here the CDR3 reads CASSLEVGAAKNIQYF. For the CDR3, the DNA is TGTGCCAGCAGCTTAGAAGTGGGGGCGGCCAAAAACATTCAGTACTTC.

This rearrangement joins TRBV21-1 to TRBJ2-3; the DNA was not used to check the table's D call, TRBD1. TRBV21-1 is a documented pseudogene. The CDR3 is 15 residues long. The CDR3 DNA follows: TGTGCCAGCAGCAAAGCTAGAGGGGGCGCGGATACGCAGTATTTT. It codes for CASSKARGGADTQYF.

The genes are TRBV6-1 and TRBJ2-1; TRBD2 aligns across 9 bases. The germline V gene has CDR1 MNHNS and CDR2 SASEGT. The CDR3 totals 17 residues. The V gene end was trimmed by 2 bases and the J gene end by 7 bases; junction bases not matched to a gene: 12. The CDR3 reads CASSELGGLAGRNEQFF. CDR3 in DNA: TGTGCCAGCAGTGAACTTGGGGGCCTAGCGGGAAGGAATGAGCAGTTCTTC.

This clone was detected only once. This rearrangement joins TRBV5-1 to TRBJ1-4, with no clear D. CDR3 length: 15 amino acids. V lost 2 bases to trimming and J lost 0 bases, with 8 bases between them. The germline CDR1 and CDR2 sequences are SGHRS and YFSETQ. The CDR3: CASSLTASTNEKLFF. DNA for the CDR3: TGCGCCAGCAGCTTAACGGCCTCAACTAATGAAAAACTGTTTTTT.

The chain carries TRBV10-1 and TRBJ2-1, with 7 positions matching TRBD1. Germline V gene lookup returns CDR1 WNHNN and CDR2 SYGVQD (reference sequence). The CDR3 sequence is 16 residues long. The V and J ends lost 2 bases and 5 bases, in that order; junction bases with no gene match: 9. In DNA, the CDR3 is TGCGCCAGCAGTGAGGCGACAGGGCTTCTTCACAATGAGCAGTTCTTC. This encodes CASSEATGLLHNEQFF.